The present entry profiles one T cell receptor (beta chain) with its context. Its antigen is not known. This entry belongs to a study of beta chain features in type 1 diabetes. General study findings and limits: Researchers could not determine here whether HLA type influences TCRB rearrangement. Among all four CD4+ subsets, Type 1 diabetes patients had TCRB CDR3s that were moderately but significantly shorter.

CD45RO/CCR7/CD25/CD127/CD95/CD27 sorting isolated CD4+ naive, central memory, regulatory and stem cell-like memory cells. The trim removed 4 bases at V and 6 bases at J, leaving 9 bases unmatched. CDR1 and CDR2 (germline): MDHEN, SYDVKM. The CDR3 loop spans 14 amino acids. cDNA synthesis used the whole RNA isolate, giving expressed TCRB sequences. TCRdb's table, derived via immunoSEQ multiplex PCR, lists solely in-frame clones and lacks some. The repertoire holds 300,000 or so clones, with approximately 13% as singletons. The TCR originated in a woman in her late teens or twenties with type 1 diabetes. The rearrangement uses TRBV28 and TRBJ2-7; 7 bases are shared with TRBD1. The sequenced material came from naive CD4+ T cells from blood. The CDR3, as DNA: TGTGCCAGCAGTTCGGACAGGCACGAGGGCGAGCAGTACTTC. This gives the protein CASSSDRHEGEQYF.